This T cell receptor (beta chain) was captured in a study of T cell changes during pregnancy in multiple sclerosis. Profiling relied on immunoSEQ multiplex PCR, and the TCRdb table lists in-frame clones only, not all of them. This sample carries 40,000 to 45,000 clones, over 80% of them seen once, and the ten largest clones take 1% to 1.5%. This CDR3 spans 15 amino acids. Germline CDR1 and CDR2: SGHAT and FQNNGV. The junction had 9 bases not matched to a gene; V was cut back by 5 bases and J by 4 bases. The chain employs TRBV11-2 and TRBJ1-1; 8 nucleotides agree with TRBD1. Source material: peripheral blood. The sequence was obtained from a female donor with multiple sclerosis, enrolled in a pregnancy study. In nucleotides, the CDR3 is TGTGCCAGCAGCCACCCTTGGACAGGGACCACTGAAGCTTTCTTT. Its translation is CASSHPWTGTTEAFF. The full variable domain, in which reference TRBV11-2 and TRBJ1-1 provide the parts outside the CDR3, is EAGVAQSPRYKIIEKRQSVAFWCNPISGHATLYWYQQILGQGPKLLIQFQNNGVVDDSQLPKDRFSAERLKGVDSTLKIQPAKLEDSAVYLCASSHPWTGTTEAFFGQGTRLTVV.